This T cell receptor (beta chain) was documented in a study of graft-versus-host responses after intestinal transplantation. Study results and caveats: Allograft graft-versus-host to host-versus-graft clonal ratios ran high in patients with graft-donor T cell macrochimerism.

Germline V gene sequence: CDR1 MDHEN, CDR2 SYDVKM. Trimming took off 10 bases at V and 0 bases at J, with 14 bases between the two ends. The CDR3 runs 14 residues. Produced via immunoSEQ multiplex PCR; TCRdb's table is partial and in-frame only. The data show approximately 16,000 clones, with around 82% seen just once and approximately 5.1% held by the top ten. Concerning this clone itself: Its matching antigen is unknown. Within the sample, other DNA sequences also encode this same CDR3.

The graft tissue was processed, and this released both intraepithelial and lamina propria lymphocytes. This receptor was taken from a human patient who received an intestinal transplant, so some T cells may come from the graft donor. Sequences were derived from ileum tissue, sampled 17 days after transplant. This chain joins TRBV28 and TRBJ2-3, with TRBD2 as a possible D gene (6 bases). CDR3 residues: CAMGGASSTDTQYF. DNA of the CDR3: TGTGCCATGGGGGGAGCTTCTAGCACAGATACGCAGTATTTT.